The clone carrying this T cell receptor (beta chain) occurred many times. The antigen is unknown. The data stem from a study of identical twins. TCRdb recomputed calls from the 5' RACE reads with MiXCR, one row per CDR3 protein. The data show 500,000 or so distinct CDR3 sequences, approximately 15% seen once. Study results and limitations: Twins' surplus sharing was weaker for beta out-of-frame sequences. Low generation-probability sequences were in excess among twin-shared out-of-frame alpha sequences. The authors noted that invariant MAIT and iNKT cells could partly confound zero-insertion analyses.

In addition, the sample was reused for a study of yellow fever vaccine responses in identical twins. From that report: Reportedly, twins showed a vaccine T cell response that looked partly convergent and partly personalized.

Sequenced material: CD4+ T cells sorted from blood. The clonotype was recovered from a woman younger than 30 in good health.

Here the CDR3 reads CASSSKDTRPGRYEQYF. The CDR3, as DNA: TGTGCCAGCAGCTCCAAGGATACTAGGCCTGGGAGGTACGAGCAGTACTTC. J is TRBJ2-7 and V is TRBV9; weak D call: TRBD2 (6 bases). V was cut by 4 bases and J by 4 bases, with 24 bases left in between. Germline CDR1 reads SGDLS; CDR2 reads YYNGEE. The CDR3 has 17 residues.